This TCR beta chain stems from a study of T cells in Graves' hyperthyroidism and ophthalmopathy (dated by TCRdb to the late 2010s). General notes on the study: Peripheral blood was sampled at the time of initial diagnosis, prior to any treatment. A discovery cohort of about a hundred patients, fewer than 50 with Graves' ophthalmopathy and approximately 57 with stable Graves' hyperthyroidism, was used to find distinguishing TCR V-J signatures. An independent validation cohort of fewer than 20 hyperthyroidism patients and 17 patients who later progressed to ophthalmopathy tested prospective prediction of ophthalmopathy. The approximately 100 discovery patients were randomly divided into training and test sets at a 7:3 ratio. Thyroid tissue and blood T-cell repertoires from more than five Graves' hyperthyroidism patients were also compared in the study. Once sampling was done, hyperthyroidism patients were given methimazole at a starting dose of 30 mg daily, whereas ophthalmopathy patients were given high-dose intravenous methylprednisolone. The paper describes TCR Vbeta CDR3 sequencing of 120 to 150 peripheral blood samples, made up of roughly 40 ophthalmopathy patients, 70 to 75 hyperthyroidism patients and 17 progressor patients.

Hyperthyroidism patients were aged 18 to 65 years and newly diagnosed, with disease duration of less than 2 months. Exclusion was applied to patients with uncontrolled infections, other autoimmune diseases, pregnancy or lactation. Diagnoses were based on clinical symptoms, serum thyroxine and TRAb, thyroid ultrasound and orbital computed tomography. Blood from progressor patients was drawn when they were first diagnosed with hyperthyroidism, before any ophthalmopathy symptoms appeared. PBMCs were isolated from more than 9 ml of fresh peripheral blood by Ficoll-Paque density gradient centrifugation. Progressor patients were defined as those initially diagnosed with Graves' hyperthyroidism in whom ophthalmopathy developed during follow-up. Total RNA was extracted with Trizol reagent, and quality was checked on an Agilent 2100 Bioanalyzer. Overall results and qualifications from the work: A 13 V-J signature model separated ophthalmopathy from stable hyperthyroidism, with roughly 88% sensitivity and roughly 81% specificity in cross-validation and 80%/75% in testing. Most expanded thyroid clonotypes (frequency above 0.001) were also found in blood, which suggests that blood repertoires may mirror thyroid immune responses. In validation, progression to ophthalmopathy was predicted by the model with 55% to 71% sensitivity and nearly 75% specificity, a median of roughly 6 months before onset. No statistical method was used to set the sample size in advance, and investigators knew the group allocation.

Reading the germline V gene gives CDR1 SQVTM and CDR2 ANQGSEA. There are 14 amino acids in the CDR3, from cysteine to phenylalanine inclusive. Only the CDR3 DNA is retained, 42 bases long and in frame from the first base. Between the V and J ends, shortened by 6 bases and 4 bases respectively, the junction contains 19 bases. This clonotype was detected a few times. Its antigen is unknown. Base qualities are not provided; no much larger clone lies one nucleotide away. Amplification of TCR beta CDR3 regions was carried out from RNA transcripts. The TCR CDR3 was subjected to a first round of RT-PCR using the HTBI primer set and the Qiagen OneStep RT-PCR kit. A second multiplex PCR round built the libraries, followed by size selection and purification. Paired-end sequencing of the libraries was performed with 100 bp reads on an Illumina HiSeq2000. The published analysis was carried out like this. SOAPnuke was used to process the raw data, with reads discarded if the reads contained adapters or uncalled bases, had a mean Phred below 15, or lacked an exact constant-primer or identifier match. COPE v1.2.5 was used to merge high-quality paired reads, and clonotypes were defined as unique nucleotide sequences. MiTCR v1.1 was used to align the clonotypes against IMGT TRBV, TRBD and TRBJ reference segments. The analysis was restricted to V-J combinations with a frequency above 0.0001, which together covered 99% to 99.2% of the repertoires. A TCS score was defined as the ratio between F50 (clonal expansion) and ExV (chaos), using BLOSUM62-based TCRdist between CDR3 peptides within each V-J. Welch's t-statistics and random forest reduced roughly 500 V-J features to 10 to 15, which were used in a naive Bayes classifier (R e1071). TCRdb reanalyzed the raw reads on its own, using fastp at Q25 for trimming and MiXCR for clone calling, and kept in-frame beta chains. Under each unique CDR3 protein, matching rows form one entry showing the most common genes and DNA. TCRdb, rather than the study authors, made the V and J calls. Within this sample are a few hundred thousand distinct CDR3 sequences, with about a sixth of them counted one time only. The ten largest make up roughly 25% of the sample.

The TCR comes from a woman younger than 35 with Graves' hyperthyroidism that later progressed to Graves' ophthalmopathy. Source material: blood. The sequence joins TRBV29-1 to TRBJ2-7; the D gene is perhaps TRBD2, from 5 matching bases. CDR3 region: CSVKPNAPGYEQYF. The DNA is TGCAGCGTCAAACCCAACGCCCCGGGGTACGAGCAGTACTTC.